These T cell receptor beta chains were read from a single sample in a study of blood T cells in healthy people across ages. TCRdb recomputed calls from the 5' RACE reads with MiXCR, one row per CDR3 protein. Of 1.5 million to 2 million distinct CDR3 sequences detected, under 30% appear once; the ten largest clones hold 7.7%. Sequencing input: blood. These receptors were collected from a woman in her twenties or thirties in good health. Each CDR3 is given with its conserved first and last residue. The order of the fields is clone size, V gene, CDR3 length, J gene, D gene, CDR3 protein, CDR3 DNA. A D gene is named only where the DNA matches it firmly. Where a row states a size, it is once, few, many or the class of an expanded clone; other rows omit it.

once,TRBV7-2,15,TRBJ2-5,TRBD1,CASSNGQGSQETQYF,TGTGCCAGCAGCAATGGACAGGGGTCCCAAGAGACCCAGTACTTC
-,TRBV20-1,13,TRBJ1-2,-,CSASMGADYGYTF,TGCAGTGCTAGTATGGGGGCTGACTATGGCTACACCTTC
many,TRBV6-2/TRBV6-3,14,TRBJ2-7,-,CASYAGSSSYEQYF,TGTGCCAGCTATGCGGGTAGCTCATCCTACGAGCAGTACTTC
-,TRBV6-6,14,TRBJ2-1,TRBD2,CTSRIAGGYNEQFF,TGTACCAGCAGGATAGCGGGAGGTTACAATGAGCAGTTCTTC
few,TRBV15,16,TRBJ2-1,TRBD2,CATSSTRTSALLGQFF,TGTGCCACCAGCAGTACCCGGACTAGCGCGCTTCTTGGGCAGTTCTTC
few,TRBV10-3,16,TRBJ2-6,TRBD1,CAISGQQGSGADVLTF,TGTGCCATCAGTGGACAACAGGGGTCTGGGGCCGACGTCCTGACTTTC
-,TRBV20-1,15,TRBJ1-5,-,CSAPEGARSNQPQHF,TGCAGTGCTCCGGAAGGGGCTCGTAGCAATCAGCCCCAGCATTTT
-,TRBV20-1,14,TRBJ2-1,-,CSARRADSYNEQFF,TGCAGTGCTAGAAGGGCCGACTCCTACAATGAGCAGTTCTTC
-,TRBV7-2,13,TRBJ1-1,-,CASSLLTNHEAFF,TGTGCCAGCAGCTTACTTACGAACCATGAAGCTTTCTTT
-,TRBV5-4,13,TRBJ2-1,TRBD1,CAQSRDSYNEQFF,TGTGCCCAAAGCCGGGACAGTTACAATGAGCAGTTCTTC
few,TRBV9,18,TRBJ2-3,-,CASSVAASVYARADTQYF,TGTGCCAGCAGCGTAGCAGCTAGCGTTTACGCCAGGGCAGATACGCAGTATTTT
-,TRBV11-3,14,TRBJ2-5,-,CVSSPGPGEETQYF,TGTGTCAGCAGCCCAGGGCCAGGGGAAGAGACCCAGTACTTC
-,TRBV20-1,17,TRBJ1-1,-,CSAWRAGSIEFWAEAFF,TGCAGTGCTTGGAGGGCAGGGTCAATCGAATTTTGGGCTGAAGCTTTCTTT
few,TRBV12-3/TRBV12-4,15,TRBJ2-1,-,CASSSQGKFINEQFF,TGTGCCAGCAGTTCCCAGGGTAAATTTATAAATGAGCAGTTCTTC
few,TRBV20-1,11,TRBJ2-1,-,CSATLNNEQFF,TGCAGTGCTACCCTTAACAATGAGCAGTTCTTC
few,TRBV7-2,16,TRBJ1-2,-,CASSLLSVTKGYGYTF,TGTGCCAGCAGCTTACTGAGCGTAACCAAGGGGTATGGCTACACCTTC
-,TRBV20-1,13,TRBJ1-1,-,CSACYRVGTEAFF,TGCAGTGCCTGCTACAGGGTCGGGACTGAAGCTTTCTTT
-,TRBV24-1,16,TRBJ2-5,-,CATSPGTGGYQETQYF,TGTGCCACCAGTCCGGGGACTGGCGGCTACCAAGAGACCCAGTACTTC
-,TRBV7-9,15,TRBJ1-1,TRBD1,CASSPGTARTTEAFF,TGTGCCAGCAGCCCAGGGACAGCCCGAACCACTGAAGCTTTCTTT
few,TRBV12-3/TRBV12-4,14,TRBJ1-5,-,CASSLEQPYQPQHF,TGTGCCAGCAGTTTGGAACAGCCGTATCAGCCCCAGCATTTT
-,TRBV11-2,15,TRBJ2-5,-,CDSSYRLHTLETQYF,TGTGACAGCAGCTACAGACTGCACACCCTAGAGACCCAGTACTTC
few,TRBV20-1,16,TRBJ1-6,TRBD1,CSAKTGGASYNSPLHF,TGCAGTGCAAAAACAGGGGGCGCTAGCTATAATTCACCCCTCCACTTT
many,TRBV5-1,14,TRBJ2-5,-,CASSLDGPGETQYF,TGCGCCAGCAGCTTGGACGGCCCCGGGGAGACCCAGTACTTC
few,TRBV6-6,16,TRBJ2-3,TRBD2,CASSQRTSPGTDTQYF,TGTGCCAGCAGCCAGAGGACTAGCCCTGGCACAGATACGCAGTATTTT
-,TRBV20-1,16,TRBJ2-5,-,CSARGLPRGRQETQYF,TGCAGTGCTAGAGGGCTTCCGCGGGGTAGGCAAGAGACCCAGTACTTC
few,TRBV30,14,TRBJ2-1,-,CAWKRDGVASEQFF,TGTGCCTGGAAACGGGACGGGGTTGCCAGTGAGCAGTTCTTC
few,TRBV11-2,13,TRBJ2-1,-,CASSPGANNEQFF,TGTGCCAGCAGCCCGGGAGCTAACAATGAGCAGTTCTTC
-,TRBV12-3/TRBV12-4,14,TRBJ1-1,TRBD1,CASSFLTGKTEAFF,TGTGCCAGCAGTTTTTTGACAGGGAAAACTGAAGCTTTCTTT
many,TRBV6-1,15,TRBJ2-1,TRBD2,CASSLAGGPNNEQFF,TGTGCCAGCAGTCTCGCGGGGGGGCCAAACAATGAGCAGTTCTTC
many,TRBV3-1,11,TRBJ2-5,-,CASSQWETQYF,TGTGCCAGCAGCCAATGGGAGACCCAGTACTTC
few,TRBV2,14,TRBJ2-7,-,CASSVSRTTYEQYF,TGTGCCAGCAGTGTTTCACGGACAACCTACGAGCAGTACTTC
many,TRBV7-7,14,TRBJ2-3,-,CASSLRDRTDTQYF,TGTGCCAGCAGCCTCCGGGACCGCACAGATACGCAGTATTTT
-,TRBV11-2,14,TRBJ2-1,-,CASSLEAPYNEQFF,TGTGCCAGCAGCTTAGAGGCTCCCTACAATGAGCAGTTCTTC
few,TRBV7-2,13,TRBJ2-7,-,CASSSPWDGPQYF,TGTGCCAGCAGCTCCCCTTGGGACGGACCGCAGTACTTC
many,TRBV7-2,17,TRBJ2-3,-,CASSLALAGIGTDTQYF,TGTGCCAGCAGCTTAGCGCTAGCAGGGATCGGGACAGATACGCAGTATTTT
-,TRBV6-5,17,TRBJ2-6,-,CASSYAGTNSGANVLTF,TGTGCCAGCAGTTATGCCGGGACAAACTCTGGGGCCAACGTCCTGACTTTC
-,TRBV27,15,TRBJ2-3,TRBD1,CATSSGTGIIDTQYF,TGTGCCACCTCTTCCGGGACAGGGATCATAGATACGCAGTATTTT
few,TRBV20-1,12,TRBJ2-3,-,CSAQDWSDTQYF,TGCAGTGCTCAGGATTGGTCAGATACGCAGTATTTT
-,TRBV5-1,14,TRBJ1-2,TRBD1,CASSPGTEAYGYTF,TGCGCCAGCAGCCCCGGGACAGAAGCCTATGGCTACACCTTC
-,TRBV5-1,15,TRBJ1-1,-,CASSWRTGGNTEAFF,TGCGCCAGCAGCTGGAGGACGGGGGGCAACACTGAAGCTTTCTTT
-,TRBV28,19,TRBJ1-1,TRBD1,CASSSNRDSVLGMNTEAFF,TGTGCCAGCAGTTCAAACCGGGACAGCGTTTTGGGTATGAACACTGAAGCTTTCTTT